The 24 T cell receptor beta chains below were found in one sample sequenced in a study of beta chain features in type 1 diabetes. Every bit of the isolated RNA underwent reverse transcription, so sequencing read expressed TCRB transcripts. The protocol was immunoSEQ multiplex PCR, while the TCRdb copy is restricted to in-frame clones and leaves out a portion. The repertoire holds 250,000 to 300,000 clones, about 8% seen once, with roughly 1% in the top ten. Sample: central memory CD4+ T cells from blood. Receptors originate from a woman in her late teens or twenties in good health.

This clone turned up a few times. The genes are TRBV7-2 and TRBJ2-6; 8 nucleotides agree with TRBD1. CDR1 and CDR2 from the germline V gene are SGHTA and FQGNSA. CDR3 length: 17 amino acids. V dropped 4 bases and J dropped 0; count of bases not matched to a gene: 5. The CDR3 DNA reads TGTGCCAGCAGCTATGGACAGGGTGTCTCTGGGGCCAACGTCCTGACTTTC. Translation: CASSYGQGVSGANVLTF.

CDR3 sequence reads: CSVERGRENTEAFF. The CDR3 DNA reads TGCAGCGTTGAGAGGGGCAGGGAGAACACTGAAGCTTTCTTT. The chain couples TRBV29-1 to TRBJ1-1; D is perhaps TRBD1 (5 bases). From germline, CDR1 is SQVTM and CDR2 ANQGSEA. The CDR3 length is 14 residues. Trimming removed 3 bases at V and 1 base at J, with 12 bases between.

CDR3 bases: TGTGCCAGTAGTCCGGGGGCGAGATCTGATACGCAGTATTTT. Its translation: CASSPGARSDTQYF. The rearrangement joins TRBV19 to TRBJ2-3; D could derive from TRBD1 or TRBD2 (6 bases each). Germline V lookup: CDR1 LNHDA, CDR2 SQIVND (reference sequence). Trimming left V 5 bases short and J 6 bases short, with 15 bases between. The CDR3 covers 14 residues.

The table lists this clone with a few counts. The rearrangement links TRBV27 to TRBJ2-3, with 10 bases lining up with TRBD2. The germline V gene encodes CDR1 MNHEY and CDR2 SMNVEV (reference sequence). CDR3 size: 18 residues. V lost 1 base, J lost 5 bases, and 12 bases stayed unmatched. CDR3 sequence reads: CASSLYGVGLAGVDTQYF. In DNA, the CDR3 is TGTGCCAGCAGTTTATACGGTGTCGGGCTAGCGGGAGTAGATACGCAGTATTTT.

The chain carries TRBV29-1 and TRBJ2-5; 7 bases fit TRBD1. With 2 bases clipped from V and 5 bases from J, the junction kept 5 bases outside the gene matches. Germline CDR1 and CDR2: SQVTM and ANQGSEA. The CDR3 sequence is 13 residues long. CDR3 nucleotides: TGCAGCGTTGAAAGAGGGGGCACGGAGACCCAGTACTTC. Translating gives CSVERGGTETQYF.

This clone was seen only a few times. This chain links TRBV5-1 with TRBJ2-3, with D possibly TRBD2 on 6 matching bases. Germline CDR1 and CDR2: SGHRS and YFSETQ. V was trimmed by 7 bases and J by 0 bases, leaving 18 bases between them. The CDR3 covers 16 residues. CDR3 sequence: CASFAGTGTSTDTQYF. Here the CDR3 DNA reads TGCGCCAGCTTTGCCGGGACTGGTACTAGCACAGATACGCAGTATTTT.

The chain is built from TRBV7-6 and TRBJ2-7; a possible D gene is TRBD1 (7 bases). Looked up from germline, CDR1 is SGHVS and CDR2 is FNYEAQ. The germline V and J ends were trimmed by 5 bases and 4 bases, with 12 bases remaining between them. The CDR3 consists of 13 residues. This chain's CDR3 is CASSAGQKYEQYF. The CDR3 region has the DNA TGTGCCAGCAGCGCGGGACAGAAGTACGAGCAGTACTTC. The full variable domain, with the rest looked up from reference TRBV7-6 and TRBJ2-7, is GAGVSQSPRYKVTKRGQDVALRCDPISGHVSLYWYRQALGQGPEFLTYFNYEAQQDKSGLPNDRFSAERPEGSISTLTIQRTEQRDSAMYRCASSAGQKYEQYFGPGTRLTVT.

This clone was observed a handful of times. This chain uses TRBV27 with TRBJ2-1, with 8 nucleotides matching TRBD2. The length of the CDR3 is 14 residues. The trim removed 9 bases at V and 6 bases at J, leaving 10 bases unmatched. Germline lookup yields CDR1 MNHEY and CDR2 SMNVEV (reference sequence). CDR3 nucleotides: TGTGCCAGTGACGGACGGGGGGGCCGCAATGAGCAGTTCTTC. It is translated as CASDGRGGRNEQFF.

V gene TRBV10-3 combines with J gene TRBJ1-5; maybe TRBD1 (5 bases). Between the trimmed V and J ends, which lost 2 bases and 7 bases, there was a span of 12 bases. The CDR3 runs to 14 residues. Looked up from germline, CDR1 is ENHRY and CDR2 is SYGVKD. The CDR3 loop is CAISEGRVGQPQHF. As DNA, the CDR3 is TGTGCCATCAGTGAGGGCAGGGTAGGCCAGCCCCAGCATTTT.

The gene calls are TRBV5-1 and TRBJ2-5, with 7 bases that match TRBD1. J lost 2 bases, V lost 4 bases, and 8 bases had no gene match. CDR1 and CDR2 from the germline V gene are SGHRS and YFSETQ. The CDR3 covers 15 residues. The CDR3 DNA is TGCGCCAGCAGCCGCTTACCGGGACAGCAAGAGACCCAGTACTTC. This encodes CASSRLPGQQETQYF. Looking up the rest from reference TRBV5-1 and TRBJ2-5 gives the full variable domain: KAGVTQTPRYLIKTRGQQVTLSCSPISGHRSVSWYQQTPGQGLQFLFEYFSETQRNKGNFPGRFSGRQFSNSRSEMNVSTLELGDSALYLCASSRLPGQQETQYFGPGTRLLVL.

In this sample, this clone turned up a few times. This sequence joins TRBV14 and TRBJ1-1; 7 bases fit TRBD1. Germline CDR1 and CDR2: SGHDN and FVKESK. Germline trimming cut 8 bases from V and 0 bases from J; bases unmatched to any gene: 3. The CDR3 consists of 13 residues. The CDR3 DNA sequence: TGTGCCAGCCAGGGACAGTTGAACACTGAAGCTTTCTTT. Amino acid sequence: CASQGQLNTEAFF.

This clone has ten or more counts. V usage is TRBV2 and J usage is TRBJ2-1, with D unresolved. Germline CDR1 and CDR2: SNHLY and FYNNEI. The germline V and J ends were trimmed by 2 bases and 8 bases, with 4 bases remaining between them. CDR3 length: 11 amino acids. The CDR3 loop reads CASSEYHEQFF. The CDR3 DNA reads TGTGCCAGCAGTGAATACCATGAGCAGTTCTTC.

This clone came up a few times. The chain uses TRBV11-2 and TRBJ2-1; tentative D call: TRBD1 (6 bases). Germline V gene lookup returns CDR1 SGHAT and CDR2 FQNNGV. The CDR3 is 14 residues long. The ends were cut back, 1 base at V and 7 bases at J, with 11 bases in the middle. CDR3 bases: TGTGCCAGCAGCTTAGCACAGGGATGGAATGAGCAGTTCTTC. Amino acids: CASSLAQGWNEQFF.

This clone has a handful of counts. The J gene is TRBJ1-4, the V gene TRBV7-2; D possibly corresponds to TRBD1 (6 bases). CDR1 and CDR2 (germline): SGHTA, FQGNSA. The CDR3 runs 16 residues. Trimming pared 3 bases from V and 11 bases from J, leaving 22 bases between. CDR3 sequence reads: CASSFPRQGQKGKLFF. The CDR3 bases are TGTGCCAGCAGCTTTCCCCGGCAGGGGCAGAAGGGGAAACTGTTTTTT.

This clone was recorded a few times. V and J are TRBV19 and TRBJ1-4, with a weak D call TRBD1 (5 bases). Germline loops: CDR1 LNHDA, CDR2 SQIVND (reference sequence). The ends were cut back, 5 bases at V and 10 bases at J, with 14 bases in the middle. This CDR3 comprises 13 residues. This CDR3 is CASSPETEGKLFF. In DNA form, the CDR3 reads TGTGCCAGTAGTCCTGAGACAGAGGGAAAACTGTTTTTT. The variable domain in full, with the rest retrieved from reference TRBV19 and TRBJ1-4, is DGGITQSPKYLFRKEGQNVTLSCEQNLNHDAMYWYRQDPGQGLRLIYYSQIVNDFQKGDIAEGYSVSREKKESFPLTVTSAQKNPTAFYLCASSPETEGKLFFGSGTQLSVL.

This clone appeared many times. In DNA form, the CDR3 reads TGTGCCAGCGCAGAGGGGCCGAGCTATGGCTACACCTTC. This encodes CASAEGPSYGYTF. The chain is built from TRBV25-1 and TRBJ1-2; the D gene is possibly TRBD1 (5 bases). Trimming cost V 8 bases and J 4 bases, with 14 bases left between them. The CDR3 contains 13 residues. Germline V gene sequence: CDR1 MGHDK, CDR2 SYGVNS.

This clone was recorded only once. J is TRBJ2-5 and V is TRBV2, with 10 nucleotides matching TRBD2. Trimming cost V 5 bases and J 5 bases; bases outside gene matches: 5. Germline V lookup: CDR1 SNHLY, CDR2 FYNNEI. This CDR3 is built from 14 residues. The CDR3 DNA reads as TGTGCCAGCAGTCTTAGCGGGGGGACGGAGACCCAGTACTTC. It encodes CASSLSGGTETQYF.

This clone has only a few counts. The chain is built from TRBV2 and TRBJ1-2; D uncertain. Germline lookup yields CDR1 SNHLY and CDR2 FYNNEI. Trimming stripped 6 bases from V and 2 bases from J, with 10 bases between. The CDR3 runs to 13 residues. CDR3 in DNA: TGTGCCAGCAGGTTCGGGTCGAACTATGGCTACACCTTC. Its translation is CASRFGSNYGYTF.

The table lists this clone with a few counts. J is TRBJ2-5 and V is TRBV11-3; no definite D call. Germline values: CDR1 SGHNT, CDR2 YENEEA. Trimming removed 5 bases at V and 3 bases at J, with 7 bases between. CDR3 length: 12 amino acids. DNA for the CDR3: TGTGCCAGCAGCCAGCGTAAAGAGACCCAGTACTTC. Translation gives CASSQRKETQYF.

This clone was recorded at least ten times. Other DNA sequences of this sample code for an identical CDR3. The V call is TRBV7-2, the J call TRBJ2-7; 7 nucleotides match TRBD1. Germline V lookup: CDR1 SGHTA, CDR2 FQGNSA. V shed 5 bases and J 1 base; nucleotides not matched to a gene: 5. The CDR3 sequence is 14 residues long. CDR3 amino acids: CASSRQGRSYEQYF. DNA for the CDR3: TGTGCCAGCAGCCGACAGGGAAGGTCCTACGAGCAGTACTTC. Using reference TRBV7-2 and TRBJ2-7 for the parts outside the CDR3, the full variable domain is GAGVSQSPSNKVTEKGKDVELRCDPISGHTALYWYRQSLGQGLEFLIYFQGNSAPDKSGLPSDRFSAERTGGSVSTLTIQRTQQEDSAVYLCASSRQGRSYEQYFGPGTRLTVT.

The rearrangement links TRBV5-1 to TRBJ2-3; TRBD1 or TRBD2 may be the D gene (5 bases each). This CDR3 is 16 amino acids long. Germline lookup yields CDR1 SGHRS and CDR2 YFSETQ. V lost 0 bases, J lost 1 base, and 12 bases lay in between. DNA of the CDR3: TGCGCCAGCAGCTTGGATGGGGGTCGGGGCACAGATACGCAGTATTTT. Residues: CASSLDGGRGTDTQYF.

This clone was found a few times. Distinct nucleotide sequences in the sample also encode this CDR3. The chain couples TRBV4-3 to TRBJ1-2; 7 nucleotides align to TRBD1. This CDR3 is 15 amino acids long. Germline-derived CDR1 and CDR2 are LGHNA and YSLEER. The junction had 5 bases not matched to a gene; V was cut back by 0 bases and J by 4 bases. The CDR3 spells CASSQDRTGPYGYTF. In DNA, the CDR3 is TGCGCCAGCAGCCAAGATCGGACAGGCCCCTATGGCTACACCTTC.

The rearrangement links TRBV7-2 to TRBJ1-2; D remains ambiguous. Between the trimmed V and J ends, which lost 5 bases and 8 bases, there was a span of 12 bases. From germline, CDR1 is SGHTA and CDR2 FQGNSA. The CDR3 extends over 12 amino acids. The CDR3 loop is CASSKWRQGYTF. DNA of the CDR3: TGTGCCAGCAGCAAGTGGCGTCAGGGCTACACCTTC.

V is TRBV7-2 and J is TRBJ2-3; TRBD2 might be the D (6 bases). The germline V and J ends were trimmed by 5 bases and 0 bases, with 12 bases remaining between them. Germline values: CDR1 SGHTA, CDR2 FQGNSA. The CDR3 is made up of 15 amino acids. Here the CDR3 reads CASSRGGDSTDTQYF. The CDR3 bases are TGTGCCAGCAGCCGCGGCGGGGATAGCACAGATACGCAGTATTTT.